This entry describes one TCR beta chain. Which antigen it targets is not known. Base qualities were left out, and no much larger clone turns up one base away. Using the deep immunoSEQ assay, TCR CDR3 regions were amplified from genomic DNA by multiplex PCR. Genomic DNA extracted from each cell subset was distributed evenly over all wells of several immunoSEQ 96-well plates, and each plate served as one replicate. For sorted subsets, each replicate PCR was loaded with 150 to 250 ng genomic DNA, equivalent to about 30,000 T cell genomes. Purified libraries were quantified with a Qubit 3.0 fluorometer, sized on a Bioanalyzer 2100, and re-quantified with the KAPA Library Quantification kit. Each immunoSEQ 96-well plate was sequenced on its own single-read 150-cycle Illumina NextSeq 550 flow cell. In the authors' own workflow: The immunoSEQ output contained only junctional sequences without quality scores, so filtering could not match that applied to full-length reads. To assign V/J genes and CDR3, sequences were annotated against IMGT germline references using PyIR, a Python wrapper for IgBLAST v1.9. Reads were filtered out if the reads had weak V/J assignments (E-value above 1e-6), no CDR3, stop codons, out-of-frame junctions, or ambiguous translated residues. V3J clonotypes were defined by identical inferred V gene, J gene, and CDR3 amino acid sequence. Percentage overlap between repertoires was computed as shared unique clonotypes divided by the size of the smaller repertoire. RTK rarefaction, the Chao1 estimator, and Recon v2.1 estimates of unobserved clonotypes were used to assess repertoire richness. Generation probabilities for all TCRbeta clonotypes obtained by the gDNA method from a few donors were computed using OLGA. TCRdb mirrors the immuneACCESS table, restricted to in-frame sequences. Some clones are absent from its copies; in checked studies, under half trace to an unresolved V gene, and the reason for the others is unknown. The V and J calls and clone size come from that table; D and trimming were worked out from the DNA. The sample table lists 300,000 or so clones, less than 85% of them with a count of one. The ten largest clones add up to 10% of the sample.

Healthy HIV-negative adults with no recently reported acute infections or vaccinations were included as donors. Every donor was a Caucasian adult living in Nashville, Tennessee, USA. CD4+ T cells were enriched by magnetic negative selection, after which naive cells were positively selected on CD45RA and the negative fraction was taken as the memory subset. Blood was obtained by leukapheresis, after which PBMCs were separated by Ficoll-Histopaque density gradient centrifugation and cryopreserved in liquid nitrogen vapor phase. Analytical flow cytometry was used to check the purity and quantity of every magnetically sorted T cell population. From each sorted fraction, genomic DNA was isolated and quantified by UV absorbance on a Nanodrop 2000c. The junction carries 2 bases between V and J, which are trimmed by 2 bases and 3 bases respectively. CDR1 MNHEY and CDR2 SMNVEV are derived from the germline V gene (reference sequence). The CDR3 sequence holds 13 residues, the cysteine and phenylalanine included. CDR3 DNA only is kept here, 39 bases in frame from base 1.

The data belong to a study of shared clonotypes between healthy human individuals (dated by TCRdb to about 2020). With regard to the full study: A few men and two women, aged 18 to 49 years, made up the cohort. For each donor, three plates each were used for CD4 naive and CD4 memory, two plates were used for CD8 naive, and one plate was used for CD8 memory. To estimate repertoire size and how much clonotypes are shared between individuals, the study performed deep sequencing of blood TCR repertoires from roughly five healthy adults. To increase sequencing depth and limit assay-specific biases, TCR repertoire library preparation and sequencing were carried out by different laboratories using diverse techniques. Per donor, leukapheresis produced somewhere between about 0.94 and 9.5 billion PBMCs. What the authors observed across the whole study: Only blood was sampled, and tissue TCR repertoires likely differ from those in blood. The genetic and exposure-history diversity represented was limited by the small number of donors. Pairwise subsampling led to the expectation that sequencing depth would affect the degree of clonotype sharing among donors. When a handful of donors were compared, the shared fraction of clonotypes was about 5% for naive CD4, 3.5% to 4% for naive CD8, roughly 2.5% for memory CD4, and less than 0.45% for memory CD8. Even with the large sequencing depth, rarefaction of the sorted-subset datasets indicated that sequencing was incomplete. Estimated clonotype richness was generally larger for naive than for memory subsets. Clonotypes shared by all four sorted-subset donors showed higher generation probabilities than non-shared clonotypes.

Recombination joined TRBV27 with TRBJ2-6, with the D gene too uncertain to name. Sequencing input: memory CD4+ T cells sorted from blood. In light of the paper, this sample's cell subset or site label describes: CD45RA-negative fraction. The receptor was derived from a man aged 30-40 years in good health. This receptor carries the CDR3 CASSLRGANVLTF. The DNA reads TGTGCCAGCAGTTTACGTGGGGCCAACGTCCTGACTTTC.